The 18 T cell receptor beta chains presented below share a single source sample, sequenced in a study of cytomegalovirus exposure and HLA in healthy donors. Libraries were prepared by immunoSEQ multiplex PCR; TCRdb keeps only in-frame clonotypes and omits some of them. The sample shows about 74,000 clones, around 94% of them seen only once. Input material: PBMCs. The receptors originated from a man aged 18 to 29 in good health and CMV-seropositive.

This chain joins TRBV6-1 and TRBJ2-2; TRBD2 aligns across 9 bases. Germline lookup yields CDR1 MNHNS and CDR2 SASEGT. The CDR3 spans 14 residues. V gave up 4 bases and J gave up 3 bases; unmatched junction bases: 0. The CDR3 nucleotides are TGTGCCAGCAGTGTAGCGGGAGACACCGGGGAGCTGTTTTTT. Protein sequence: CASSVAGDTGELFF.

The chain links TRBV29-1 to TRBJ2-3, with D hard to call. Trimming shortened V by 4 bases and J by 4 bases, and 3 bases separated the two germline ends. This CDR3 region has 10 residues. Germline CDR1 reads SQVTM; CDR2 reads ANQGSEA. CDR3 sequence: CSVVADTQYF. As DNA, the CDR3 is TGCAGCGTTGTAGCAGATACGCAGTATTTT.

J is TRBJ2-7 and V is TRBV6-5, with 9 bases identical to TRBD1. The CDR3 consists of 14 residues. In germline, CDR1 is MNHEY, CDR2 SVGAGI. Unmatched junction bases numbered 0, after V lost 0 bases and J lost 3 bases. CDR3 protein: CASSYSTGGYEQYF. The CDR3 region has the DNA TGTGCCAGCAGTTACTCGACAGGGGGCTACGAGCAGTACTTC.

This chain joins TRBV5-1 and TRBJ1-2; 10 nucleotides agree with TRBD1. Per the germline V gene, CDR1 is SGHRS and CDR2 is YFSETQ. The CDR3 is 15 residues long. Unmatched junction bases numbered 6, after V lost 3 bases and J lost 4 bases. The CDR3 here is CASSWAGQGFYGYTF. The CDR3 DNA reads TGCGCCAGCAGCTGGGCGGGACAGGGGTTCTATGGCTACACCTTC.

This clone was recorded a few times. The chain employs TRBV5-1 and TRBJ2-3; 9 bases align to TRBD2. Germline lookup yields CDR1 SGHRS and CDR2 YFSETQ. CDR3 length: 15 amino acids. The V segment lost 3 bases and the J segment 4 bases; nucleotides outside the gene matches: 6. CDR3 loop: CASSSGLATPDTQYF. The CDR3 DNA follows: TGCGCCAGCAGCTCCGGACTAGCGACGCCAGATACGCAGTATTTT.

This sequence joins TRBV5-1 and TRBJ2-7; TRBD1 matches 8 bases. The CDR3 is 14 amino acids. CDR1 is SGHRS and CDR2 is YFSETQ in the germline V gene. Trimming removed 0 bases from V and 5 bases from J; junction bases left unmatched: 4. In DNA, the CDR3 is TGCGCCAGCAGCTTGGTACAGGGGGTGGACGAGCAGTACTTC. This encodes CASSLVQGVDEQYF.

This clone has only one observation. The chain links TRBV14 to TRBJ2-4, with D perhaps matching TRBD1 (6 bases). The CDR3 length is 16 residues. Per the germline V gene, CDR1 is SGHDN and CDR2 is FVKESK. The ends were cut back, 2 bases at V and 1 base at J, with 12 bases in the middle. This CDR3 is CASSQTGLGAKNIQYF. The DNA for the CDR3 is TGTGCCAGCAGCCAAACAGGGCTGGGGGCCAAAAACATTCAGTACTTC.

CDR3 sequence (DNA): TGTGCCAGCAGTTACGACCTTGGGACTAAGGTCTATGAGCAGTTCTTC. Protein sequence: CASSYDLGTKVYEQFF. This chain uses TRBV27 with TRBJ2-1; 7 bases align to TRBD2. CDR3 length equals 16 residues. Trimming at V came to 4 bases and at J to 8 bases, leaving 14 bases not matched to a gene. Germline loops: CDR1 MNHEY, CDR2 SMNVEV (reference sequence).

In the case of this clone: Relative to the germline gene, one junction end is altered; a read error may explain this. The chain combines TRBV10-1 with TRBJ2-1; D possibly corresponds to TRBD2 (6 bases). Germline-derived CDR1 and CDR2 are WNHNN and SYGVQD (reference sequence). The CDR3 runs to 15 residues. The CDR3 loop is CATSFTETGSNEQFF. The DNA of the CDR3 is TGCGCCACCAGTTTTACGGAAACCGGGAGCAATGAGCAGTTCTTC.

This rearrangement joins TRBV19 to TRBJ2-7, with 7 bases identical to TRBD2. Unmatched junction bases numbered 8, after V lost 5 bases and J lost 4 bases. This CDR3 has 14 residues. The germline V gene has CDR1 LNHDA and CDR2 SQIVND (reference sequence). CDR3 bases: TGTGCCAGTAGTCGGAGCGAGCGGGGATACGAGCAGTACTTC. It is translated as CASSRSERGYEQYF. Supplemented by reference TRBV19 and TRBJ2-7, the full variable domain reads DGGITQSPKYLFRKEGQNVTLSCEQNLNHDAMYWYRQDPGQGLRLIYYSQIVNDFQKGDIAEGYSVSREKKESFPLTVTSAQKNPTAFYLCASSRSERGYEQYFGPGTRLTVT.

This clone has just one count. The rearrangement uses TRBV25-1 and TRBJ2-7; 7 nucleotides align to TRBD2. V lost 10 bases, J lost 6 bases, and 12 bases stayed unmatched. Germline CDR1 reads MGHDK; CDR2 reads SYGVNS. There are 13 residues in the CDR3. The CDR3 DNA is TGTGCCACCACGATGGGAGGGTCCCGCGAGCAGTACTTC. Protein product: CATTMGGSREQYF.

J is TRBJ1-5 and V is TRBV15, with D possibly being TRBD1 (5 bases). Per the germline V gene, CDR1 is LNHNV and CDR2 is YYDKDF (reference sequence). V was clipped by 0 bases and J by 7 bases, with 7 bases between them. There are 13 residues in the CDR3. The CDR3 loop is CATSRDRAQPQHF. CDR3 DNA: TGTGCCACCAGCAGAGACAGGGCCCAGCCCCAGCATTTT.

This clone occurred a few times. The V gene is TRBV13, the J gene TRBJ2-7, with D maybe TRBD2 (6 bases). This CDR3 is built from 13 residues. CDR1 PRHDT and CDR2 FYEKMQ come from the germline V gene (reference sequence). The germline V and J ends were trimmed by 5 bases and 3 bases, with 11 bases remaining between them. CDR3 nucleotide sequence: TGTGCCAGCAGCCACCCCGGGAGCTACGAGCAGTACTTC. Protein: CASSHPGSYEQYF. The full variable domain, its missing parts supplied by reference TRBV13 and TRBJ2-7, is AAGVIQSPRHLIKEKRETATLKCYPIPRHDTVYWYQQGPGQDPQFLISFYEKMQSDKGSIPDRFSAQQFSDYHSELNMSSLELGDSALYFCASSHPGSYEQYFGPGTRLTVT.

CDR3 sequence (DNA): TGTGCCAGCAGCCAACAAACCGACAGGGAGGACTATGGCTACACCTTC. It codes for CASSQQTDREDYGYTF. V is TRBV4-2 and J is TRBJ1-2; TRBD1 aligns across 7 bases. V gave up 2 bases and J gave up 3 bases; unmatched junction bases: 9. Germline CDR1 and CDR2: LGHNA and YNFKEQ. The CDR3 length is 16 residues.

This clone was recorded a few times. The chain combines TRBV11-2 with TRBJ1-1; D not resolved. The CDR3 length is 13 residues. V lost 6 bases to trimming and J lost 2 bases, with 10 bases between them. Germline assignment: CDR1 SGHAT and CDR2 FQNNGV. CDR3 loop: CASSSQSNTEAFF. The CDR3 coding sequence is TGTGCCAGCAGTTCCCAGTCCAACACTGAAGCTTTCTTT.

The chain employs TRBV10-2 and TRBJ2-3; possibly TRBD2 for D (5 bases). The CDR3 runs 16 residues. CDR1 WSHSY and CDR2 SAAADI come from the germline V gene. The ends were cut back, 2 bases at V and 0 bases at J, with 12 bases in the middle. The CDR3 DNA is TGCGCCAGCAGTGAGGCTGAGGGAGCAAGCACAGATACGCAGTATTTT. Translating gives CASSEAEGASTDTQYF.

CDR3 DNA sequence: TGTGCCAGCAGCCCCGGGGGAAGAGGAAAATACGAGCAGTACTTC. It yields the protein CASSPGGRGKYEQYF. V is TRBV27 and J is TRBJ2-7; perhaps TRBD2 as D (6 bases). Germline CDR1 reads MNHEY; CDR2 reads SMNVEV (reference sequence). The CDR3 covers 15 residues. Trimming stripped 6 bases from V and 4 bases from J, with 19 bases between.

V is TRBV5-6 and J is TRBJ1-1; perhaps TRBD1 as D (6 bases). Germline loops: CDR1 SGHDT, CDR2 YYEEEE. Trimming left V 2 bases short and J 1 base short, with 15 bases between. This CDR3 has 16 amino acids. The chain's CDR3 is CASSFVGRGANTEAFF. The CDR3 nucleotides are TGTGCCAGCAGCTTTGTAGGGCGGGGGGCGAACACTGAAGCTTTCTTT.